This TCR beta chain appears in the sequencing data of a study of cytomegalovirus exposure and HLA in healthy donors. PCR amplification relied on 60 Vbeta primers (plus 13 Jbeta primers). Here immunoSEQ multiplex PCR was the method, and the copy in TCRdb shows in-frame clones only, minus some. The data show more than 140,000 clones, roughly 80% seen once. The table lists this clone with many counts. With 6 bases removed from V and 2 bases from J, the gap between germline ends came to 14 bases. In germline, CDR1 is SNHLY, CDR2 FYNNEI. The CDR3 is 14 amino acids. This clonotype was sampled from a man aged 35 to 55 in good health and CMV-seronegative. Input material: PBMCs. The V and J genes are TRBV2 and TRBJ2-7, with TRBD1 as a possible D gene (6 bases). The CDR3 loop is CASRGAGYAYEQYF. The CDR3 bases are TGTGCCAGCAGGGGGGCAGGTTACGCCTACGAGCAGTACTTC.